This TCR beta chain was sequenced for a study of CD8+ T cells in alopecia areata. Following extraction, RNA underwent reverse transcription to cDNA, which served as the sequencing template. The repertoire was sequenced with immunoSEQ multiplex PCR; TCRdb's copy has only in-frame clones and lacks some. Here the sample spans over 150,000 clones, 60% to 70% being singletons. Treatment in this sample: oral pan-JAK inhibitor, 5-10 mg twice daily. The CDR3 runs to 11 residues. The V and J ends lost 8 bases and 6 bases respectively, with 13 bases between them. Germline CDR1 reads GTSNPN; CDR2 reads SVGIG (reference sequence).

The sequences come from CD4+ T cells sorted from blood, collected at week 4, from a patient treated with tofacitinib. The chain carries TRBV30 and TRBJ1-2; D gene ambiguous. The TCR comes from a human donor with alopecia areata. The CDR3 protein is CAGDSQNGYTF. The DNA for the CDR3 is TGTGCCGGTGACTCCCAGAATGGCTACACCTTC.